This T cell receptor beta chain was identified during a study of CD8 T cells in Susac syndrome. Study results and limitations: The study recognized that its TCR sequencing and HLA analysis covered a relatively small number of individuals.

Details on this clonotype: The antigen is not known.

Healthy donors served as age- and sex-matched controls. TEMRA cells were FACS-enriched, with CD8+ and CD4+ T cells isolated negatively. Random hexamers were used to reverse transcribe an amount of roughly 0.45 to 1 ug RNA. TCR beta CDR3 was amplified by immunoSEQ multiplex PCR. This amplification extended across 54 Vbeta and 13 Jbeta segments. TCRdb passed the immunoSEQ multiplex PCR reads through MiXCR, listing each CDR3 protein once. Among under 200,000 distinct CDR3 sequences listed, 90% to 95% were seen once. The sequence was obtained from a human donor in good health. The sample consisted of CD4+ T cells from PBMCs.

The CDR3 spells CSAWSGETQYF. CDR3 nucleotides: TGCAGTGCTTGGTCCGGCGAGACCCAGTACTTC. The V call is TRBV20-1, the J call TRBJ2-5, with unresolved D. CDR3 size: 11 residues. CDR1 is DFQATT, CDR2 SNEGSKA, per germline (reference sequence). With 5 bases removed from V and 5 bases from J, the gap between germline ends came to 9 bases.